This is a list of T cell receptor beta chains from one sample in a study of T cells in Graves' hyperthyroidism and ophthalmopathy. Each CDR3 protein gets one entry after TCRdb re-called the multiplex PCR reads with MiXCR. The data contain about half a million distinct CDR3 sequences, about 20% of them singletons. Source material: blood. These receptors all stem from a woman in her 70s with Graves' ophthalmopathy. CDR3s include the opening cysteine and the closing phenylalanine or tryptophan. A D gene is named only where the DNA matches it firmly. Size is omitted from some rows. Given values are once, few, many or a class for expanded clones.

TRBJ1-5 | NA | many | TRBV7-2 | CASSTSWQPQHF | TGTGCCAGCAGCACCAGTTGGCAGCCCCAGCATTTT
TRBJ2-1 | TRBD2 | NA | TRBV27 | CASSSRGSGIRTEFF | TGTGCCAGCAGTTCCCGTGGTAGCGGGATACGAACGGAGTTCTTC
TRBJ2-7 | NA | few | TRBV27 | CASSLSTFDEQYF | TGTGCCAGCAGTTTATCGACATTTGACGAGCAGTACTTC
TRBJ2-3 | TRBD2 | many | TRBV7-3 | CASSLSGRYSTDTQYF | TGTGCCAGCAGCTTAAGCGGGAGGTATAGCACAGATACGCAGTATTTT
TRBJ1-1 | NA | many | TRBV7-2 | CASSLEFMGTEAFF | TGTGCCAGCAGCTTAGAGTTTATGGGGACGGAAGCTTTCTTT
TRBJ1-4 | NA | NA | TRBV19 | CASSVRGGKEKLFF | TGTGCCAGTAGTGTTCGGGGGGGGAAGGAAAAACTGTTTTTT
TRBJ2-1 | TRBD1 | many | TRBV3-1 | CASSSGQGDYNEQFF | TGTGCCAGCAGCTCTGGACAGGGCGACTACAATGAGCAGTTCTTC
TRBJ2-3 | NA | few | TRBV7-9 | CASSSPSSDTQYF | TGTGCCAGCAGCTCCCCGTCCTCAGATACGCAGTATTTT
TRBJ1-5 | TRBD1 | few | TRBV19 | CASSSTGTGGWQPQHF | TGTGCCAGTAGTTCAACAGGGACAGGGGGATGGCAGCCCCAGCATTTT
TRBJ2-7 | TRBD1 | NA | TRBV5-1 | CASSSRDRVDYEQYF | TGCGCCAGCAGCTCTCGGGACAGGGTAGACTACGAGCAGTACTTC
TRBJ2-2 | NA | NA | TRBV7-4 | CASSGWLLPTSREGGELFF | TGTGCCAGCAGCGGGTGGCTGCTCCCGACTAGTCGAGAAGGCGGGGAGCTGTTTTTT
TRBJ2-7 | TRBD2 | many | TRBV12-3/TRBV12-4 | CASNPSGIGEQYF | TGTGCCAGCAATCCTAGCGGGATTGGGGAGCAGTACTTC
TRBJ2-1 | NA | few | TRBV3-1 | CASSHWVPGYNEQFF | TGTGCCAGCAGCCACTGGGTCCCGGGGTACAATGAGCAGTTCTTC
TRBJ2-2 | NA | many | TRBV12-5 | CASGFSETRELFF | TGTGCTAGTGGGTTTTCCGAGACTCGGGAGCTGTTTTTT
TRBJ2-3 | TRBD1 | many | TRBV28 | CASSSDRRTDTQYF | TGTGCCAGCAGTTCGGACAGGCGCACAGATACGCAGTATTTT
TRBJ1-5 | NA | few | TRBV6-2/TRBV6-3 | CASSYRAGVTNQPQHF | TGTGCCAGCAGTTATAGGGCAGGGGTCACGAATCAGCCCCAGCATTTT
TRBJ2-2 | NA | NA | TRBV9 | CASTKTGSDTGELFF | TGTGCCAGCACCAAAACAGGGTCGGACACCGGGGAGCTGTTTTTT
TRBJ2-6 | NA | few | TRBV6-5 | CASSSAAGSGANVLTF | TGTGCCAGCAGTTCGGCAGCCGGTAGTGGGGCCAACGTCCTGACTTTC
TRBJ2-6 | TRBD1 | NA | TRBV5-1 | CASSSQGVRVPGANVLTF | TGCGCCAGCAGCTCACAGGGGGTGAGAGTCCCTGGGGCCAACGTCCTGACTTTC
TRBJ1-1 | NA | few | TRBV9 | CASSGTRSNTEAFF | TGTGCCAGCAGCGGAACCCGGTCGAACACTGAAGCTTTCTTT
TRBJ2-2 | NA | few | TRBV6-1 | CASRSQGGTGELFF | TGTGCCAGCAGGTCACAGGGTGGCACCGGGGAGCTGTTTTTT
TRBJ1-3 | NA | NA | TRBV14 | CASSLQAYSGNTIYF | TGTGCCAGCAGCCTACAGGCGTACTCTGGAAACACCATATATTTT
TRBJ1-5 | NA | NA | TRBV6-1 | CASNLNSNQPQHF | TGTGCCAGCAATCTGAATAGCAATCAGCCCCAGCATTTT
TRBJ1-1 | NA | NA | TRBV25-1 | CASSEWAAKNTEAFF | TGTGCCAGCAGTGAATGGGCTGCCAAGAACACTGAAGCTTTCTTT
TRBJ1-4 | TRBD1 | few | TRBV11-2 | CASSLELTGSYEKLFF | TGTGCCAGCAGCTTAGAGCTGACAGGGTCGTACGAAAAACTGTTTTTT
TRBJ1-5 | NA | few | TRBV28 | CASSYLVLQGREAQHF | TGTGCCAGCAGCTACCTTGTTTTGCAGGGGAGGGAGGCCCAGCATTTT
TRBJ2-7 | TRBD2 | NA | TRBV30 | CAWGLTSGTYEQYF | TGTGCCTGGGGGCTGACTAGCGGGACCTACGAGCAGTACTTC
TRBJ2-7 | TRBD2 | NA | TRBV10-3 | CAISGTSGRAFYEQYF | TGTGCCATCAGTGGTACTAGCGGGAGGGCCTTCTACGAGCAGTACTTC
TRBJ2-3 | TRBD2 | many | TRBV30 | CAWSVILAGADTQYF | TGTGCCTGGAGTGTTATACTAGCGGGAGCAGATACGCAGTATTTT
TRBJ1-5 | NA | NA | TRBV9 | CASSAARTNNQPQHF | TGTGCCAGCAGCGCGGCTCGGACCAACAATCAGCCCCAGCATTTT
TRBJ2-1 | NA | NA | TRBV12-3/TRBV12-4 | CASSSYAQTGQNEQFF | TGTGCCAGCAGTTCGTATGCCCAGACAGGCCAGAATGAGCAGTTCTTC
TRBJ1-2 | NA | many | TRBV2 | CASRIRSYGYTF | TGTGCCAGCAGGATCAGGTCGTATGGCTACACCTTC
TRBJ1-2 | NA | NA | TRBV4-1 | CASSPANSAASNYGYTF | TGCGCCAGCAGCCCAGCAAACTCAGCCGCTTCTAACTATGGCTACACCTTC
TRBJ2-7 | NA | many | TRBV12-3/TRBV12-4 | CASSLGDNYEQYF | TGTGCCAGCAGTTTGGGGGACAACTACGAGCAGTACTTC
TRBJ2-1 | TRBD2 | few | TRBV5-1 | CASSLKGTSGREQFF | TGCGCCAGCAGCTTGAAAGGGACTAGCGGTCGTGAGCAGTTCTTC
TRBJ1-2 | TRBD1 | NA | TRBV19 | CASRQGGFDGYTF | TGTGCCAGTCGCCAGGGGGGTTTCGACGGCTACACCTTC
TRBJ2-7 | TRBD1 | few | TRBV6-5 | CASSYRAGQGFEQYF | TGTGCCAGCAGTTACAGGGCGGGACAGGGGTTCGAGCAGTACTTC
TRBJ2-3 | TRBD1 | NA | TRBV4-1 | CASSLEGTVGDTQYF | TGCGCCAGCAGCCTCGAGGGGACAGTCGGGGATACGCAGTATTTT
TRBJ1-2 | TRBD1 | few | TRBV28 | CASGQGNNYGYTF | TGTGCCAGCGGACAGGGGAATAACTATGGCTACACCTTC
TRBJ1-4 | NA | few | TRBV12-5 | CASGLAIGDGQFNEKLFF | TGTGCTAGTGGTTTGGCAATTGGGGACGGTCAATTTAATGAAAAACTGTTTTTT
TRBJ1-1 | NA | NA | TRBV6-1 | CASSSVVNTEAFF | TGTGCCAGCAGCTCCGTTGTGAACACTGAAGCTTTCTTT